A single sample is the source of the 18 T cell receptor beta chains below, sequenced in a study of blood T cell repertoires in COVID-19 (dated by TCRdb to 2020 to 2021). Library method: the immunoSEQ multiplex PCR assay. Held by TCRdb, this immuneACCESS table contains in-frame sequences only and omits some clones. Under half of the omission traces to an unresolved V gene where checked; the cause of the rest is unknown. This sample is represented by 150,000 to 180,000 clones; roughly 82% of them were singletons. Roughly 9.8% of the sample is held by the ten biggest clonotypes. Sequenced input: peripheral blood. The origin of the receptors is a woman aged 45-60 years with acute or convalescent COVID-19.

The J gene is TRBJ1-2, the V gene TRBV29-1, with D unresolved. V was cut by 7 bases and J by 0 bases, with 12 bases left in between. Germline V gene data show CDR1 as SQVTM and CDR2 as ANQGSEA. The CDR3 sequence is 13 residues long. CDR3 nucleotides: TGCAGCGCCGTATCCGGGACTAACTATGGCTACACCTTC. This gives the protein CSAVSGTNYGYTF.

This clone has a single count. Here the CDR3 reads CASKVFASPGTSGYPPSYEQYF. In nucleotides, the CDR3 is TGTGCCAGCAAGGTGTTTGCGAGTCCCGGGACTAGCGGGTACCCTCCCTCCTACGAGCAGTACTTC. The chain couples TRBV2 to TRBJ2-7, with 12 bases identical to TRBD2. The V segment lost 7 bases and the J segment 0 bases; nucleotides outside the gene matches: 25. Per germline, CDR1 SNHLY and CDR2 FYNNEI. This CDR3 region has 22 residues.

The chain couples TRBV11-2 to TRBJ1-5; D remains ambiguous. Trimming stripped 5 bases from V and 0 bases from J, with 5 bases between. Germline values: CDR1 SGHAT, CDR2 FQNNGV. CDR3 length equals 13 residues. The DNA of the CDR3 is TGTGCCAGCAGCCCCTATAGCAATCAGCCCCAGCATTTT. Protein product: CASSPYSNQPQHF.

CDR3 loop: CASSLGQPYSNQPQHF. In nucleotides, the CDR3 is TGTGCCAGCAGCTTAGGACAGCCCTATAGCAATCAGCCCCAGCATTTT. The chain joins TRBV7-8 to TRBJ1-5; weak D call: TRBD1 (5 bases). CDR1 SGHVS and CDR2 FQNEAQ come from the germline V gene. V was shortened by 1 base and J by 0 bases, with 10 bases between the two germline ends. The CDR3 has 16 residues.

The gene calls are TRBV4-2 and TRBJ2-7; 12 bases are shared with TRBD2. J gave up 7 bases and V 0 bases, and 10 bases lay outside the gene matches. This CDR3 spans 17 amino acids. Germline loops: CDR1 LGHNA, CDR2 YNFKEQ. The CDR3 is CASSQESGLAGQMEQYF. The DNA of the CDR3 is TGTGCCAGCAGCCAAGAGTCCGGACTAGCGGGGCAGATGGAGCAGTACTTC.

This clone has just one count. The chain employs TRBV29-1 and TRBJ1-1; perhaps TRBD1 as D (5 bases). V lost 1 base and J lost 10, with 13 bases in between. The CDR3 is made up of 12 amino acids. Germline-derived CDR1 and CDR2 are SQVTM and ANQGSEA. CDR3: CSVEVRGNAAFF. The CDR3, as DNA: TGCAGCGTTGAAGTGCGGGGCAACGCAGCTTTCTTT.

The chain has TRBV7-3 and TRBJ2-5; D remains ambiguous. V lost 5 bases and J lost 1, with 2 bases in between. Germline V gene lookup returns CDR1 SGHTA and CDR2 FQGTGA. The CDR3 runs to 11 residues. The CDR3 DNA reads TGTGCCAGCAGCCTCCAAGAGACCCAGTACTTC. Translated: CASSLQETQYF.

The chain recombines TRBV29-1 with TRBJ2-7; 8 nucleotides align to TRBD2. Germline CDR1 is SQVTM and CDR2 is ANQGSEA. CDR3 length equals 14 residues. V shed 3 bases and J 1 base; nucleotides not matched to a gene: 5. The DNA for the CDR3 is TGCAGCGTTGAGGTAGCGGGAAGTTCCTACGAGCAGTACTTC. Translated: CSVEVAGSSYEQYF.

The chain has TRBV5-1 and TRBJ1-2, with D perhaps TRBD1 (6 bases). CDR1 SGHRS and CDR2 YFSETQ come from the germline V gene. Trimming cost V 0 bases and J 6 bases, with 9 bases left between them. CDR3 length: 13 residues. The CDR3 spells CASSLGQGNGYTF. The CDR3 DNA is TGCGCCAGCAGCTTGGGGCAGGGGAATGGCTACACCTTC.

V usage is TRBV5-6 and J usage is TRBJ2-5, with D possibly being TRBD1 (6 bases). Germline CDR1 is SGHDT and CDR2 is YYEEEE. V was pared by 0 bases and J by 5 bases, with 14 bases between. The CDR3 is made up of 15 amino acids. The CDR3 protein is CASSLVDSYSETQYF. CDR3 nucleotide sequence: TGTGCCAGCAGCTTGGTGGACAGTTATTCTGAGACCCAGTACTTC.

The chain has TRBV7-2 and TRBJ1-5, with 9 bases lining up with TRBD1. Germline lookup yields CDR1 SGHTA and CDR2 FQGNSA. CDR3 size: 15 residues. With 7 bases clipped from V and 4 bases from J, the junction kept 8 bases outside the gene matches. The CDR3 DNA sequence: TGTGCCAGCAAAGAGGGACAGGGCCTTAATCAGCCCCAGCATTTT. It codes for CASKEGQGLNQPQHF.

The chain carries TRBV7-2 and TRBJ1-4, with D possibly TRBD1 on 6 matching bases. The V gene's germline CDR1 is SGHTA and CDR2 FQGNSA. Trimming pared 4 bases from V and 3 bases from J, leaving 15 bases between. CDR3 length: 16 residues. CDR3 sequence reads: CASSWQGTGSNEKLFF. CDR3 nucleotide sequence: TGTGCCAGCAGCTGGCAGGGGACGGGGTCTAATGAAAAACTGTTTTTT.

This clone was recorded once. The junction differs from germline at one of its ends, possibly a read error. The genes are TRBV2 and TRBJ2-1; 12 positions agree with TRBD2. Germline lookup yields CDR1 SNHLY and CDR2 FYNNEI. This CDR3 region has 14 residues. DNA for the CDR3: TGTGCCAGCAGAGCTAGCGGGGGGGCGTTCAGATTAATCTTC. Its protein product is CASRASGGAFRLIF. The entire variable domain, with the rest obtained from reference TRBV2 and TRBJ2-1, is as follows: EPEVTQTPSHQVTQMGQEVILRCVPISNHLYFYWYRQILGQKVEFLVSFYNNEISEKSEIFDDQFSVERPDGSNFTLKIRSTKLEDSAMYFCASRASGGAFRLIFGPGTRLTVL.

The rearrangement links TRBV2 to TRBJ1-6; 8 nucleotides align to TRBD1. From germline, CDR1 is SNHLY and CDR2 FYNNEI. The CDR3 covers 14 residues. J lost 9 bases, V lost 6 bases, and 7 bases had no gene match. CDR3 nucleotides: TGTGCCAGCAGGGAGACAGGGGTTCGTTCACCCCTCCACTTT. Its translation: CASRETGVRSPLHF.

This rearrangement joins TRBV9 to TRBJ1-1; TRBD1 is a possible D gene (6 bases). V lost 4 bases to trimming and J lost 6 bases, with 19 bases between them. CDR3 length equals 15 residues. Germline V lookup: CDR1 SGDLS, CDR2 YYNGEE. The CDR3 nucleotides read TGTGCCAGCAGCTTACTTACGGGGACACGAGCTGAAGCTTTCTTT. Translating it yields CASSLLTGTRAEAFF.

This chain uses TRBV7-2 with TRBJ2-7; TRBD1 aligns across 8 bases. The CDR3 spans 15 residues. The V segment lost 1 base and the J segment 3 bases; nucleotides outside the gene matches: 5. Germline-derived CDR1 and CDR2 are SGHTA and FQGNSA. CDR3 amino acids: CASSLVPGGNYEQYF. The CDR3 nucleotides read TGTGCCAGCAGCTTAGTCCCAGGGGGCAACTACGAGCAGTACTTC.

The chain joins TRBV5-1 to TRBJ1-1; 8 bases map to TRBD1. J lost 7 bases, V lost 4 bases, and 15 bases had no gene match. Germline V gene lookup returns CDR1 SGHRS and CDR2 YFSETQ. CDR3 length: 16 amino acids. The CDR3 DNA follows: TGCGCCAGCAGCGAACTGGACAGGGACGTTAAGGGTGAAGCTTTCTTT. As protein: CASSELDRDVKGEAFF.

This chain joins TRBV3-1 (or the pseudogene TRBV3-2) and TRBJ1-6; D ambiguous. Trimming removed 1 base from V and 7 bases from J, with 8 bases in between. Per germline, CDR1 LGHDT and CDR2 YNNKEL (reference sequence). There are 14 residues in the CDR3. Written as DNA, the CDR3 is TGTGCCAGCAGCCAAGGAGCATCGAATTCACCCCTCCACTTT. Translating gives CASSQGASNSPLHF.